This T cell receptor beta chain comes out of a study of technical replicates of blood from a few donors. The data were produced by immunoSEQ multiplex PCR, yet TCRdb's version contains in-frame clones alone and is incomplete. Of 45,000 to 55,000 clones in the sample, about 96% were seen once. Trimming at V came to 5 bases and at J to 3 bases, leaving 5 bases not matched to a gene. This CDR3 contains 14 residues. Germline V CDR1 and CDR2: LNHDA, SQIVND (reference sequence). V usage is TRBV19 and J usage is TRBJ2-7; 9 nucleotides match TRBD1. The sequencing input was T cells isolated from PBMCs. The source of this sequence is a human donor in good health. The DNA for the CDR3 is TGTGCCAGTAGTGGGGGGGACAGGGACTACGAGCAGTACTTC. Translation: CASSGGDRDYEQYF. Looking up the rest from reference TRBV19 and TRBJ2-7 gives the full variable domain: DGGITQSPKYLFRKEGQNVTLSCEQNLNHDAMYWYRQDPGQGLRLIYYSQIVNDFQKGDIAEGYSVSREKKESFPLTVTSAQKNPTAFYLCASSGGDRDYEQYFGPGTRLTVT.